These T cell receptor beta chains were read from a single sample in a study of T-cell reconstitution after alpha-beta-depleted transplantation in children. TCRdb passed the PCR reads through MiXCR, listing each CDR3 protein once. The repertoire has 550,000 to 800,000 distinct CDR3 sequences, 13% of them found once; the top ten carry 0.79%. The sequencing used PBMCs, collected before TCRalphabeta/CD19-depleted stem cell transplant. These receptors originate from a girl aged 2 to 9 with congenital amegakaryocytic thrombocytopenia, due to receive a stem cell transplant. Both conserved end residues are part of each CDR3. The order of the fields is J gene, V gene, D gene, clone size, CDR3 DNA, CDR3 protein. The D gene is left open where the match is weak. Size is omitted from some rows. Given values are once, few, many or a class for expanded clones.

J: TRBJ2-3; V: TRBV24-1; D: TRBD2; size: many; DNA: TGTGCCACCAGTGAACCAGGGACTAGCGGGAGCACAGATACGCAGTATTTT; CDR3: CATSEPGTSGSTDTQYF
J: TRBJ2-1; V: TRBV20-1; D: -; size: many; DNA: TGCAGTGCTAGAGGTGGAGCGTCTTCCTACAATGAGCAGTTCTTC; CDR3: CSARGGASSYNEQFF
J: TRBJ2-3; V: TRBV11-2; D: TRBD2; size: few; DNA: TGTGCCAGCAGCTCCTATTCGGGACTAGCGGGAGGCCTCCCCACAGATACGCAGTATTTT; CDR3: CASSSYSGLAGGLPTDTQYF
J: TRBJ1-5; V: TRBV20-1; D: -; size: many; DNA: TGCAGTGCTACCCCCACAAGCAATCAGCCCCAGCATTTT; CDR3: CSATPTSNQPQHF
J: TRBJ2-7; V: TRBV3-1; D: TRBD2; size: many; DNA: TGTGCCAGCATCCAAGGTAGCGGGAGCCACGAGCAGTACTTC; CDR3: CASIQGSGSHEQYF
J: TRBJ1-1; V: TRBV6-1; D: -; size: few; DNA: TGTGCCAGCAGAGCCTCCCGTCGCACTGAAGCTTTCTTT; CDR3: CASRASRRTEAFF
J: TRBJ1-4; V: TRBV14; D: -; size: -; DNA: TGTGCCAGCAGCCAAGGGGCGGATGAAAAACTGTTTTTT; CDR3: CASSQGADEKLFF
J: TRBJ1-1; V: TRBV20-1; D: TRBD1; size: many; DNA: TGCAGTGCAGTAGACCAAAGGGGGCTAGGTGAAGCTTTCTTT; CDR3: CSAVDQRGLGEAFF
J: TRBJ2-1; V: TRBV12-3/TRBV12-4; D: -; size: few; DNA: TGTGCCAGCAGATTCTCAGGGACTCCTCGTTACAATGAGCAGTTCTTC; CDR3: CASRFSGTPRYNEQFF
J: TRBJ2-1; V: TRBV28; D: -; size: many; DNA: TGTGCCAGCAGTTTGGGGCGGGCTGAAAACAATGAGCAGTTCTTC; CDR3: CASSLGRAENNEQFF
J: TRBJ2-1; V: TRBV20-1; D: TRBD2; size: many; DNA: TGCAGTGCTAGAGATCGGCTAGCGGGATCCTACAATGAGCAGTTCTTC; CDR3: CSARDRLAGSYNEQFF
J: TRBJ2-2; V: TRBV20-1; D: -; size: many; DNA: TGCAGTGCTAGCTGGCAAGCCAACACCGGGGAGCTGTTTTTT; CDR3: CSASWQANTGELFF
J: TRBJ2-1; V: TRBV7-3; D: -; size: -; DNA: TGTGCCAGCAGCACAGACAGTAATTACAATGAGCAGTTCTTC; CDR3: CASSTDSNYNEQFF
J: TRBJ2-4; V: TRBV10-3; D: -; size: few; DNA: TGTGCCATCAGTGGCAGTTCTAACATTCAGTACTTC; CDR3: CAISGSSNIQYF
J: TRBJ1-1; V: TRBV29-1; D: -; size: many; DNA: TGCAGCGCCGGAGTAGATCTTTCAGAAGCTTTCTTT; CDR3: CSAGVDLSEAFF
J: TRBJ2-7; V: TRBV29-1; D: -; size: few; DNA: TGCAGCGTTGATTGGGGGACCGAGCAGTACTTC; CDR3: CSVDWGTEQYF
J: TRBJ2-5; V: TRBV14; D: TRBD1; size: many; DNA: TGTGCCAGCAGTCAGAGAGTATCCGGGACAGGGGTTCAAGAGACCCAGTACTTC; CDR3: CASSQRVSGTGVQETQYF
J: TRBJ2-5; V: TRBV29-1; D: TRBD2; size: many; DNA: TGCAGCGTTGACGAAGCGGGGGCGGAGACCCAGTACTTC; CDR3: CSVDEAGAETQYF
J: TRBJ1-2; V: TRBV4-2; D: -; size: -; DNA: TGTGCCAGCAGCCAAGATCTGATTCCGGGACAAAACTATGGCTACACCTTC; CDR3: CASSQDLIPGQNYGYTF
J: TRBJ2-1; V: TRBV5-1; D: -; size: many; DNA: TGTGCCAGCAGCTTACCTTCCTACAATGAGCAGTTCTTC; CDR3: CASSLPSYNEQFF
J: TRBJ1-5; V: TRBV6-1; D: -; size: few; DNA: TGTGCCAGCACCCAAATACCTAAGGGGATCAGCAATCAGCCCCAGCATTTT; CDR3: CASTQIPKGISNQPQHF
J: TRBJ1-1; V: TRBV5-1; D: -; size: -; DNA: TGCGCCAGCACCCCCTTGGGCGGGGGGGACCAAGCTTTCTTT; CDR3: CASTPLGGGDQAFF
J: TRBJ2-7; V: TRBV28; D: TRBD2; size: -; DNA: TGTGCCAGCAGTTCATCCGGGACTACCCACGAGCAGTACTTC; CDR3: CASSSSGTTHEQYF
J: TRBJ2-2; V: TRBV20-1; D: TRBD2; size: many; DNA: TGCAGTGCGGGACTAGGGGGCACCGGGGAGCTGTTTTTT; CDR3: CSAGLGGTGELFF
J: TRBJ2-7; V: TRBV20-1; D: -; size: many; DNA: TGCAGTGCTGGGCGGACAGAGAGCTCCTACGAGCAGTACTTC; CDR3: CSAGRTESSYEQYF
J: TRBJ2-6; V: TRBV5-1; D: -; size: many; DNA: TGCGCCAGCAGCTTCGTACAGGACTCTGGGGCCAACGTCCTGACTTTC; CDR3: CASSFVQDSGANVLTF
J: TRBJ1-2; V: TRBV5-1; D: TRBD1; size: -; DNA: TGCGCCAGCAGCGTGGGGCCCGGGTCAGGGGGCTCTGGCTACACCTTC; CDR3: CASSVGPGSGGSGYTF
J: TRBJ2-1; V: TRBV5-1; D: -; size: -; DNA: TGCGCCAGCAGCTTGGCCGGAGGGTCGAATAACGATGAGCAGTTCTTC; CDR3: CASSLAGGSNNDEQFF
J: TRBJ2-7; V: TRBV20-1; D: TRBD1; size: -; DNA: TGCAGTGCTAGAGGGACAGGGGTAGCCTACGAGCAGTACTTC; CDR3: CSARGTGVAYEQYF
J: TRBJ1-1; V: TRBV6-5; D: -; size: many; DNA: TGTGCCAGCAGTTATTCGGACGGACTTGAAGCTTTCTTT; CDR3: CASSYSDGLEAFF
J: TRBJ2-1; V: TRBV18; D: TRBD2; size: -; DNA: TGTGCCAGCTCACCTTCTAGCGGGAATTTTGCGACCCAGTTCTTC; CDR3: CASSPSSGNFATQFF
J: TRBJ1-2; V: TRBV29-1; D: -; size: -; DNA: TGCAGCACTCAACAGGTTAACTATGGCTACACCTTC; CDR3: CSTQQVNYGYTF
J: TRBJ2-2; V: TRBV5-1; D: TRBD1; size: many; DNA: TGCGCCAGCAGTCGACAGGGGGATTCGAACACCGGGGAGCTGTTTTTT; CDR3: CASSRQGDSNTGELFF
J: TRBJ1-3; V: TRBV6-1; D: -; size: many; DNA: TGTGCCAGCAGTGATTTGGCTGGAAACACCATATATTTT; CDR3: CASSDLAGNTIYF
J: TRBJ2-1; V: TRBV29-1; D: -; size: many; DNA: TGCAGCACGGACCCGGACTCCTACAGGCAGTTCTTC; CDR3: CSTDPDSYRQFF
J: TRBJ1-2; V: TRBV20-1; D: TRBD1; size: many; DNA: TGCAGTGCCGGGACAGGGGCCGCTAACTATGGCTACACCTTC; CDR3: CSAGTGAANYGYTF
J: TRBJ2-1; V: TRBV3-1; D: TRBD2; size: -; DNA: TGTGCCAGCAGCCAAGGACTTCCTAGCGGGAGATACAATGAGCAGTTCTTC; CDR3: CASSQGLPSGRYNEQFF
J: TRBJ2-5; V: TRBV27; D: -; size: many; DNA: TGTGCCAGCAGTTTATCCTGGGTAGAGACCCAGTACTTC; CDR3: CASSLSWVETQYF
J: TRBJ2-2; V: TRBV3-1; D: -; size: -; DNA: TGTGCCAGCAGCCAAGACTGGCGGGTCCCGAACACCGGGGAGCTGTTTTTT; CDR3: CASSQDWRVPNTGELFF
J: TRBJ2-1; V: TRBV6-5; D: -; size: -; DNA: TGTGCCAGCAGTTACTCCCACGAGGTTCTTTACAATGAGCAGTTCTTC; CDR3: CASSYSHEVLYNEQFF
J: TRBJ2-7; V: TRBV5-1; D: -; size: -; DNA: TGCGCCAGCAGCCTACGGGGCCCGACGCGGAGCTCCTACGAGCAGTACTTC; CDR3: CASSLRGPTRSSYEQYF
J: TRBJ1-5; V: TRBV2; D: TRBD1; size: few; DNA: TGTGCCAGCGGTATTCGACAGGGCAGGAACAATCAGCCCCAGCATTTT; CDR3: CASGIRQGRNNQPQHF
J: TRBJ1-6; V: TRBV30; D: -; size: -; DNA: TGTGCCTGGAGTGTCAAGGGAACGAATAATTCACCCCTCCACTTT; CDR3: CAWSVKGTNNSPLHF
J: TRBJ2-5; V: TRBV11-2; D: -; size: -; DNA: TGTGCCAGCAGCTTATGGGTCGAAGAGACCCAGTACTTC; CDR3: CASSLWVEETQYF
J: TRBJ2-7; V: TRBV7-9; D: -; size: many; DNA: TGTGCCAGCAGCTCCCGGGAAATAGCCGTCTACGAGCAGTACTTC; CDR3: CASSSREIAVYEQYF
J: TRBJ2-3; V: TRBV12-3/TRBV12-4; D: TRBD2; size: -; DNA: TGTGCCAGCAGTTTGAGGACTAGCGGGTTTAGCACAGATACGCAGTATTTT; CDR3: CASSLRTSGFSTDTQYF
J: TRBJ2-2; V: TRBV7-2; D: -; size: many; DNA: TGTGCCAACCAGGCTAGCGAGAACACCGGGGAGCTGTTTTTT; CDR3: CANQASENTGELFF
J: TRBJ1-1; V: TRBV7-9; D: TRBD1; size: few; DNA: TGTGCCAGCAGCTTATGGCACAGGGGTACTTCTGAAGCTTTCTTT; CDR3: CASSLWHRGTSEAFF
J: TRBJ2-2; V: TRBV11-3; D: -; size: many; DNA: TGTGCCAGCAGCGCCACAGGGGACTACGGGGAGCTGTTTTTT; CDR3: CASSATGDYGELFF
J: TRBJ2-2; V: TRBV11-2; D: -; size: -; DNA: TGTGCCAGCAGCTTAGGGGTCCGTCGGGTCACCGGGGAGCTGTTTTTT; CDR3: CASSLGVRRVTGELFF
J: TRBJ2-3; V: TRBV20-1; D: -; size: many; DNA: TGCAGTGCTAGAGATTTCCTAGGTAGCACAGATACGCAGTATTTT; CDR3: CSARDFLGSTDTQYF
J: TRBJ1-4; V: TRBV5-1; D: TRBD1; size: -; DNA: TGCGCCAGCAGCGCGGTAACGGGACAGCCTAATGAAAAACTGTTTTTT; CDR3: CASSAVTGQPNEKLFF
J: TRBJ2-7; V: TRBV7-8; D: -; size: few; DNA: TGTGCCAGCAGCTCCGGGTACATCGGCGAGCAGTACTTC; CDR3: CASSSGYIGEQYF
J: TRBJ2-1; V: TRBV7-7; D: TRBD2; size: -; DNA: TGTGCCAGCAGCCCGGGACTAGCGGGAGCCGGTGAGCAGTTCTTC; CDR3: CASSPGLAGAGEQFF
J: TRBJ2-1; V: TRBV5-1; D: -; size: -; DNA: TGCGCCAGCAGCGCTCAGGGCGCTAGCGATGAGCAGTTCTTC; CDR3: CASSAQGASDEQFF